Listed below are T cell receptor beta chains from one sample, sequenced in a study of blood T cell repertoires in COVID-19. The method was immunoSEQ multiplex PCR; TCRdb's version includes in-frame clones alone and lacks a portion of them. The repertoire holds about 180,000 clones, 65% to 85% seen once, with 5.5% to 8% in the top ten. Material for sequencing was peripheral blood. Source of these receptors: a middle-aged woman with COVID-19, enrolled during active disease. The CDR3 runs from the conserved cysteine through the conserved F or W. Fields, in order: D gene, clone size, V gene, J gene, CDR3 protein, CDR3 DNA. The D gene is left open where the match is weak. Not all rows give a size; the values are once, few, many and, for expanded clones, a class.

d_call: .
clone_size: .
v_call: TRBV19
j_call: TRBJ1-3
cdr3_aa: CASSSSEGNTIYF
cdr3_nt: TGTGCCAGTTCGTCCTCTGAGGGAAACACCATATATTTT

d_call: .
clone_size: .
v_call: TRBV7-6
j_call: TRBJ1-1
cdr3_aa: CASSLVRGSTEAFF
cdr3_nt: TGTGCCAGCAGCTTAGTGCGGGGTTCCACTGAAGCTTTCTTT

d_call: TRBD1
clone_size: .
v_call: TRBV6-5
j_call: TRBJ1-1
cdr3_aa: CASRDRGTEAFF
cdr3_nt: TGTGCCAGCAGGGACAGGGGAACTGAAGCTTTCTTT

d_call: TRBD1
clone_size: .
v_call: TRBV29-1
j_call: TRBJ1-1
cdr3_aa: CSAKHGQGAEAFF
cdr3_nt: TGCAGCGCTAAACACGGACAGGGGGCTGAAGCTTTCTTT

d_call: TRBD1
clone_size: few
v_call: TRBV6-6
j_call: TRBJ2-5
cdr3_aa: CASSFGTGAKETQYF
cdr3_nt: TGTGCCAGCAGTTTTGGGACAGGGGCGAAAGAGACCCAGTACTTC

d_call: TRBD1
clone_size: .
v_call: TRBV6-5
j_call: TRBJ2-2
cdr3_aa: CASSQRQGNTGELFF
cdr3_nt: TGTGCCAGCAGTCAAAGACAGGGGAACACCGGGGAGCTGTTTTTT

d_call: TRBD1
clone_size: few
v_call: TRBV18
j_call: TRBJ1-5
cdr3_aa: CASSGQGTGNQPQHF
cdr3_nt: TGTGCCAGCTCAGGACAGGGGACAGGCAATCAGCCCCAGCATTTT

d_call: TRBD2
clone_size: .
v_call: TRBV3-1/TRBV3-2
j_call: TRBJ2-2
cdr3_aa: CASSGRTSDGELFF
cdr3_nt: TGTGCCAGCAGCGGTCGGACTAGTGACGGGGAGCTGTTTTTT

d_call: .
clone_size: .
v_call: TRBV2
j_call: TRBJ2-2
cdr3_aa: CASTRDATGELFF
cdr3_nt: TGTGCCAGCACCAGGGATGCAACCGGGGAGCTGTTTTTT

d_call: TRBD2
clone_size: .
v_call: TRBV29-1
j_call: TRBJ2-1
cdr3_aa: CSVELVRSGGRNEQFF
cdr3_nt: TGCAGCGTTGAACTTGTGAGGAGCGGGGGCCGCAATGAGCAGTTCTTC

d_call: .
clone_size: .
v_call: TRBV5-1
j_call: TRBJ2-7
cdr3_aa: CASSLDAAYEQYF
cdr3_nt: TGCGCCAGCAGCTTGGACGCAGCCTACGAGCAGTACTTC

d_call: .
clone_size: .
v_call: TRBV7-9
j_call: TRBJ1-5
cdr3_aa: CASSLGDYSNQPQHF
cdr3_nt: TGTGCCAGCAGCTTAGGAGACTATAGCAATCAGCCCCAGCATTTT

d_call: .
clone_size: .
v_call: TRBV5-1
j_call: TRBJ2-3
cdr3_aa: CASSFKRKKPTDTQYF
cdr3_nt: TGCGCCAGCAGCTTCAAGCGGAAGAAGCCCACAGATACGCAGTATTTT

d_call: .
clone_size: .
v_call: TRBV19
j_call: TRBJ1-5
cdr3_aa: CASSAYSNQPQHF
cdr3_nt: TGTGCCAGTAGTGCGTATAGCAATCAGCCCCAGCATTTT

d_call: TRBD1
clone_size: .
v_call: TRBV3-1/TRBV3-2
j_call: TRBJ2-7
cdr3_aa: CASSRTSTGTGGYEQYF
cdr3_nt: TGTGCCAGCAGCCGTACTTCTACCGGGACAGGGGGCTACGAGCAGTACTTC

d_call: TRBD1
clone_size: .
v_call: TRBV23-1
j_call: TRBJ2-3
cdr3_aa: CASSQSADRVIDTQYF
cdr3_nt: TGCGCCAGCAGTCAATCGGCGGACAGGGTAATAGATACGCAGTATTTT

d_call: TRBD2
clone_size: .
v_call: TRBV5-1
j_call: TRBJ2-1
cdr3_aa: CASSLGGLAGDNEQFF
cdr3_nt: TGCGCCAGCAGCTTGGGGGGACTAGCAGGCGACAATGAGCAGTTCTTC